This TCR beta chain was captured by sequencing in a study of cytomegalovirus exposure and HLA in healthy donors. On this clone: One junction end disagrees with the germline gene, perhaps due to a read error.

The PCR was carried out with 60 Vbeta primers and 13 Jbeta primers. Method: immunoSEQ multiplex PCR; TCRdb's copy keeps in-frame clones and lacks some. Among 150,000 to 200,000 clones listed, approximately 81% were seen once. The CDR3 spans 13 residues. Germline V CDR1 and CDR2: LNHDA, SQIVND (reference sequence). This sequence joins TRBV19 and TRBJ1-4; D is perhaps TRBD1 (6 bases). This receptor was identified in a man aged 18 to 29 in good health and CMV-seronegative. The sample taken for sequencing was PBMCs. CDR3 coding DNA: TGTGCCAGTAGTGTTTCTCGCAGGGGTCACGTACTTTTT. This gives the protein CASSVSRRGHVLF.